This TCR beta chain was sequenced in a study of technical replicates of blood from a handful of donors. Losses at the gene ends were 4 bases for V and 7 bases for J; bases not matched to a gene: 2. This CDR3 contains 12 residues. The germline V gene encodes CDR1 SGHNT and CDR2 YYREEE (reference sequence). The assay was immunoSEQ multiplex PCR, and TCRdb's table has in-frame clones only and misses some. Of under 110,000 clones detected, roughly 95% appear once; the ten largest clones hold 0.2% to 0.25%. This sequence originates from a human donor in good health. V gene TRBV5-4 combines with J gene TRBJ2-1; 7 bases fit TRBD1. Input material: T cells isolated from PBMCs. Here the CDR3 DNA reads TGTGCCAGCAGCCGACAGGGTAATGAGCAGTTCTTC. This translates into CASSRQGNEQFF.